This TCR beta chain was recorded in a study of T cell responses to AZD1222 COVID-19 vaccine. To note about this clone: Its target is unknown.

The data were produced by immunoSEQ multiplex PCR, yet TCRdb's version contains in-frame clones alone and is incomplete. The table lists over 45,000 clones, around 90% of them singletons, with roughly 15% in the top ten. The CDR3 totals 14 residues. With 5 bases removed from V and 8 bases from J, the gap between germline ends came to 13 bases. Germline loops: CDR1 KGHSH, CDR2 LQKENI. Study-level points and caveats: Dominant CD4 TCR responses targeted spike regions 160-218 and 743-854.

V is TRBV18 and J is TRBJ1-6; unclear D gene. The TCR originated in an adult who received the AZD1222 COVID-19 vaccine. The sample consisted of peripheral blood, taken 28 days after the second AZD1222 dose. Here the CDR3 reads CASSMTREDSPLHF. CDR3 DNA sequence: TGTGCCAGCTCAATGACCCGGGAGGATTCACCCCTCCACTTT. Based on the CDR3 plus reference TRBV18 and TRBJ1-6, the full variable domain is NAGVMQNPRHLVRRRGQEARLRCSPMKGHSHVYWYRQLPEEGLKFMVYLQKENIIDESGMPKERFSAEFPKEGPSILRIQQVVRGDSAAYFCASSMTREDSPLHFGNGTRLTVT.